The 5 T cell receptor beta chains below come from one sample, sequenced in a study of blood T cell repertoires in COVID-19. Measured with immunoSEQ multiplex PCR; TCRdb has only the in-frame clones, and not every one. The profile shows approximately 440,000 clones, roughly 87% of them singletons. Input material: PBMCs or T cells enriched from blood (not recorded which). All receptors come from a man between 18 and 35 years old who had recovered from COVID-19.

The V call is TRBV5-1, the J call TRBJ1-2; maybe TRBD1 (5 bases). This CDR3 contains 13 residues. Germline V lookup: CDR1 SGHRS, CDR2 YFSETQ. Trimming removed 1 base from V and 7 bases from J, with 11 bases in between. The CDR3: CASSLQGTGGYTF. DNA for the CDR3: TGCGCCAGCAGCTTGCAGGGTACGGGTGGCTACACCTTC.

The genes are TRBV30 and TRBJ2-7; D gene uncertain. Germline V gene lookup returns CDR1 GTSNPN and CDR2 SVGIG (reference sequence). V was cut by 0 bases and J by 6 bases, with 12 bases left in between. This CDR3 has 13 residues. CDR3 coding DNA: TGTGCCTGGAGTGTACGCCTGGAGTCCGAGCAGTACTTC. Protein sequence: CAWSVRLESEQYF.

This sequence joins TRBV6-4 and TRBJ1-2; 11 nucleotides match TRBD1. This CDR3 contains 15 residues. Germline loops: CDR1 MRHNA, CDR2 SNTAGT. The V segment lost 2 bases and the J segment 4 bases; nucleotides outside the gene matches: 3. The CDR3 loop is CASSDPGQGVYGYTF. DNA for the CDR3: TGTGCCAGCAGTGACCCGGGACAGGGGGTCTATGGCTACACCTTC.

The chain carries TRBV5-6 and TRBJ2-7, with D perhaps matching TRBD1 (5 bases). Germline CDR1 reads SGHDT; CDR2 reads YYEEEE. V lost 2 bases, J lost 6 bases, and 12 bases lay in between. This CDR3 spans 13 amino acids. The CDR3 bases are TGTGCCAGCAGCTTTAGGGGTATGCGCGAGCAGTACTTC. Protein: CASSFRGMREQYF. Supplemented by reference TRBV5-6 and TRBJ2-7, the full variable domain reads DAGVTQSPTHLIKTRGQQVTLRCSPKSGHDTVSWYQQALGQGPQFIFQYYEEEERQRGNFPDRFSGHQFPNYSSELNVNALLLGDSALYLCASSFRGMREQYFGPGTRLTVT.

This sequence joins TRBV27 and TRBJ1-5; D is undetermined. Trimming stripped 5 bases from V and 8 bases from J, with 16 bases between. Germline lookup yields CDR1 MNHEY and CDR2 SMNVEV (reference sequence). The CDR3 has 14 amino acids. The CDR3 is CASSITREWKPQHF. CDR3 coding DNA: TGTGCCAGCAGTATAACCCGGGAGTGGAAGCCCCAGCATTTT.